This T cell receptor (beta chain) was found in a study of control samples from healthy donors and cancer patients. The assay was immunoSEQ multiplex PCR, and TCRdb's table has in-frame clones only and misses some. The data contain approximately 160,000 clones, around 94% of them singletons. This clone appeared a single time. The CDR3 has 16 amino acids. Trimming pared 5 bases from V and 5 bases from J, leaving 18 bases between. CDR1 SGHTA and CDR2 FQGNSA come from the germline V gene. The V gene is TRBV7-2, the J gene TRBJ1-4; tentatively, D is TRBD1 (5 bases). The clonotype was recovered from a young woman in good health. The specimen was blood. This CDR3 reads CASSPTGGRTNEKLFF. The CDR3 DNA sequence: TGTGCCAGCAGCCCTACTGGAGGGAGGACAAATGAAAAACTGTTTTTT.